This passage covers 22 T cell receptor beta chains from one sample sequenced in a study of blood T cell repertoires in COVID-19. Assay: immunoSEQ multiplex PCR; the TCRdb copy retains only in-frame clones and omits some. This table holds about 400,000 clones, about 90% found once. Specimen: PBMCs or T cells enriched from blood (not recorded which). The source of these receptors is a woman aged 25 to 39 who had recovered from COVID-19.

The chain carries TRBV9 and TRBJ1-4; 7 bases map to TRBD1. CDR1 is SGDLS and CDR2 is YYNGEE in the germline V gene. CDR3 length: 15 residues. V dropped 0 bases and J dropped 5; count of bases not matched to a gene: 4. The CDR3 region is CASSVGDSSNEKLFF. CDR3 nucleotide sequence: TGTGCCAGCAGCGTAGGGGACAGTTCGAATGAAAAACTGTTTTTT.

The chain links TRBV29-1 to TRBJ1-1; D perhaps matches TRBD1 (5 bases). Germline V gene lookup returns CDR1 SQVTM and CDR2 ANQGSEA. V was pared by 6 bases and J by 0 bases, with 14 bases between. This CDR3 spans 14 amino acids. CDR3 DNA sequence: TGCAGCGTCGGGGGTAGCCTCATGAACACTGAAGCTTTCTTT. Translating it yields CSVGGSLMNTEAFF.

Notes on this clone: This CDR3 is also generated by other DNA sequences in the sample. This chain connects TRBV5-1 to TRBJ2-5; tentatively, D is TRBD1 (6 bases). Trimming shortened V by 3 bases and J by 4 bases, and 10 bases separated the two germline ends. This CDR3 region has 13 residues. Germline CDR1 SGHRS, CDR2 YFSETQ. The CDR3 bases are TGCGCCAGCAGCTCACAGGGAAGAGAGACCCAGTACTTC. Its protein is CASSSQGRETQYF.

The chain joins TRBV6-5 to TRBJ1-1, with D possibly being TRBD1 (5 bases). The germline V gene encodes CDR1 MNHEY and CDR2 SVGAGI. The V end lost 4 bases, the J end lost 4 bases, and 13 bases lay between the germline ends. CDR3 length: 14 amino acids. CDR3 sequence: CASSLTQAGTEAFF. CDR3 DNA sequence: TGTGCCAGCAGTTTGACACAGGCCGGCACTGAAGCTTTCTTT.

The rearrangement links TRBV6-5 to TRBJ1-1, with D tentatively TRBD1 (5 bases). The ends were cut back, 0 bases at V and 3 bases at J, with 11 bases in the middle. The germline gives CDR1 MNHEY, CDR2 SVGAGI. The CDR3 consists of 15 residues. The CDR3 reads CASSYSIRGDTEAFF. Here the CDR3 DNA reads TGTGCCAGCAGTTACTCGATTCGGGGGGACACTGAAGCTTTCTTT.

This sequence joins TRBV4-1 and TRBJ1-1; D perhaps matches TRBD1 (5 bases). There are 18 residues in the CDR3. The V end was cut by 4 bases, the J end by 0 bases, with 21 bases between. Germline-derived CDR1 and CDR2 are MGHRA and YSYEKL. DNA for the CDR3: TGCGCCAGCAGCCCACTTAGATGGCAGGGCCTGATGAACACTGAAGCTTTCTTT. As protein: CASSPLRWQGLMNTEAFF.

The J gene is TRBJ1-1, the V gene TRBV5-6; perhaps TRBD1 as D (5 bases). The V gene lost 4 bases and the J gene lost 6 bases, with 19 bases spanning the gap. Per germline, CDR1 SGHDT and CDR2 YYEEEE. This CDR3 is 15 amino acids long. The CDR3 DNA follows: TGTGCCAGCAGCCTCCGGGACCCGGGGGTACCTGAAGCTTTCTTT. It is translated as CASSLRDPGVPEAFF.

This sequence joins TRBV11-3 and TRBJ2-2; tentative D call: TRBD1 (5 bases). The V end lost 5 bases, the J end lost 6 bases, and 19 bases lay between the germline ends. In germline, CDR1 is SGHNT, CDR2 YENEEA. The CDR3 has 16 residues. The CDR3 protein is CASSAIPFGAPGELFF. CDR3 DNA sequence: TGTGCCAGCAGCGCAATTCCGTTTGGGGCCCCCGGGGAGCTGTTTTTT.

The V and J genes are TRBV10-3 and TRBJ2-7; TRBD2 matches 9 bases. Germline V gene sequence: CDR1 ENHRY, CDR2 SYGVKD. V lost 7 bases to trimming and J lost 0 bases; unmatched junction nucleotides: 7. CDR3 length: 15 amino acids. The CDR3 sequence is CAITLAGGPSYEQYF. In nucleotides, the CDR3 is TGTGCCATCACCTTGGCGGGAGGGCCCTCCTACGAGCAGTACTTC.

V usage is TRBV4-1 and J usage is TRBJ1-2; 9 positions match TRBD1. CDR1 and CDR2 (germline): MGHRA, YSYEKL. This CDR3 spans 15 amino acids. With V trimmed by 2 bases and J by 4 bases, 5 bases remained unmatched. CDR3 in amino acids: CASSQPRTGAYGYTF. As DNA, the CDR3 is TGCGCCAGCAGCCAACCCCGGACAGGGGCCTATGGCTACACCTTC.

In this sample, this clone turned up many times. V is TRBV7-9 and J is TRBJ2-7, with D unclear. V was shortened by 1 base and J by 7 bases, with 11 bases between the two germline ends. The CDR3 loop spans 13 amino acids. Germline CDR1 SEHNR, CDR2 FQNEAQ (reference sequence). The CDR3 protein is CASSLVGAWEQYF. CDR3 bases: TGTGCCAGCAGCTTAGTGGGCGCTTGGGAGCAGTACTTC.

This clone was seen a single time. CDR3 sequence reads: CASSLAPWGEDEQFF. In DNA form, the CDR3 reads TGTGCCAGCAGCTTGGCCCCATGGGGGGAAGATGAGCAGTTCTTC. The chain links TRBV11-1 to TRBJ2-1; maybe TRBD2 (6 bases). This CDR3 spans 15 amino acids. CDR1 SGHAT and CDR2 FQDESV come from the germline V gene (reference sequence). V was cut by 3 bases and J by 8 bases, with 17 bases left in between. Supplemented by reference TRBV11-1 and TRBJ2-1, the full variable domain reads EAEVAQSPRYKITEKSQAVAFWCDPISGHATLYWYRQILGQGPELLVQFQDESVVDDSQLPKDRFSAERLKGVDSTLKIQPAELGDSAMYLCASSLAPWGEDEQFFGPGTRLTVL.

The DNA for the CDR3 is TGTGCCACCAGCAGAGTCAGCGGGAGCCCCTATGAGCAGTTCTTC. It codes for CATSRVSGSPYEQFF. The rearrangement joins TRBV15 to TRBJ2-1; 8 bases agree with TRBD2. CDR3 length: 15 residues. With 1 base clipped from V and 8 bases from J, the junction kept 7 bases outside the gene matches. The germline CDR1 and CDR2 sequences are LNHNV and YYDKDF (reference sequence).

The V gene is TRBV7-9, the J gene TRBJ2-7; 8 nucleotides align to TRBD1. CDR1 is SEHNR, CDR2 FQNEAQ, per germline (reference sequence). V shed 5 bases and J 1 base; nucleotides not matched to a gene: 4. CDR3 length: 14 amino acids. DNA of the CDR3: TGTGCCAGCAGCGAAACAGGGGGGTCCTACGAGCAGTACTTC. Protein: CASSETGGSYEQYF.

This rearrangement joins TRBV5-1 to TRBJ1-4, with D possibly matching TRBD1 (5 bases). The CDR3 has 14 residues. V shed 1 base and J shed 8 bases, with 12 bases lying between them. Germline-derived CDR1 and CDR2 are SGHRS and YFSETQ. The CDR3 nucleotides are TGCGCCAGCAGCTTGAGGCAGGGCGGAGAAAAACTGTTTTTT. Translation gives CASSLRQGGEKLFF.

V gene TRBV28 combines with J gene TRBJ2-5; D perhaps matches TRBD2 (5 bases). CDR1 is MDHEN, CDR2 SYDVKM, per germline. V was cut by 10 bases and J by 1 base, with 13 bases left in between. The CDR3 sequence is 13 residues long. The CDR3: CATTRGVQETQYF. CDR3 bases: TGTGCCACTACCCGGGGAGTCCAAGAGACCCAGTACTTC.

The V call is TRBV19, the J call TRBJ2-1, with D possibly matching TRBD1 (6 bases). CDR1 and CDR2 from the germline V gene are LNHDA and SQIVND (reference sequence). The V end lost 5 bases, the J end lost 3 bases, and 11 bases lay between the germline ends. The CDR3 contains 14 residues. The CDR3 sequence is CASSPGQFYNEQFF. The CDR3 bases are TGTGCCAGTAGTCCTGGACAGTTCTACAATGAGCAGTTCTTC. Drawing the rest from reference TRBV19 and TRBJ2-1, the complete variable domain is DGGITQSPKYLFRKEGQNVTLSCEQNLNHDAMYWYRQDPGQGLRLIYYSQIVNDFQKGDIAEGYSVSREKKESFPLTVTSAQKNPTAFYLCASSPGQFYNEQFFGPGTRLTVL.

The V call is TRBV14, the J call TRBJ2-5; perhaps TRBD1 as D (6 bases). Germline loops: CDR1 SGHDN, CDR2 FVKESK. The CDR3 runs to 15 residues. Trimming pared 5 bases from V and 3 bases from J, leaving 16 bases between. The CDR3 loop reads CASSSFRDTEETQYF. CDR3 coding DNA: TGTGCCAGCAGCTCCTTCCGGGACACAGAAGAGACCCAGTACTTC.

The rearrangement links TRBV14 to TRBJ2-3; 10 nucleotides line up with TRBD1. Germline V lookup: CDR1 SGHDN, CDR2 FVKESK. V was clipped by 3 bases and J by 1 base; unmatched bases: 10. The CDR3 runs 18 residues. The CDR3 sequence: CASSQTGGFLGGTDTQYF. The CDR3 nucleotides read TGTGCCAGCAGCCAGACAGGGGGCTTTTTGGGAGGCACAGATACGCAGTATTTT. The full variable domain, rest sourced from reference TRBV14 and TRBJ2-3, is EAGVTQFPSHSVIEKGQTVTLRCDPISGHDNLYWYRRVMGKEIKFLLHFVKESKQDESGMPNNRFLAERTGGTYSTLKVQPAELEDSGVYFCASSQTGGFLGGTDTQYFGPGTRLTVL.

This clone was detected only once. Written as DNA, the CDR3 is TGTGCCAGCAGTTCTAGCGGCAACACGAACACCGGGGAGCTGTTTTTT. Its protein is CASSSSGNTNTGELFF. V gene TRBV27 combines with J gene TRBJ2-2, with 7 nucleotides matching TRBD2. This CDR3 is built from 16 residues. Looked up from germline, CDR1 is MNHEY and CDR2 is SMNVEV (reference sequence). With V trimmed by 4 bases and J by 0 bases, 5 bases remained unmatched.

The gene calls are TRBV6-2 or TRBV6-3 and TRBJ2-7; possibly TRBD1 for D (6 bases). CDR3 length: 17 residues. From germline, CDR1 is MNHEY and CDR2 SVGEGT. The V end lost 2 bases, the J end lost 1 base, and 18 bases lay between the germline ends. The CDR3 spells CASSYPLDRYGSYEQYF. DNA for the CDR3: TGTGCCAGCAGTTACCCTCTAGACAGGTACGGGTCCTACGAGCAGTACTTC.

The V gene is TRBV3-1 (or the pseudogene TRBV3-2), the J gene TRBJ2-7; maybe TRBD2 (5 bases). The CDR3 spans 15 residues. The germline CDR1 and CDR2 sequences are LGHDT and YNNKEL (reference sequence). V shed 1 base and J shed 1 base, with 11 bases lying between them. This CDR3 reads CASSQGVGGSYEQYF. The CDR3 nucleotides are TGTGCCAGCAGCCAAGGGGTAGGCGGGTCCTACGAGCAGTACTTC.